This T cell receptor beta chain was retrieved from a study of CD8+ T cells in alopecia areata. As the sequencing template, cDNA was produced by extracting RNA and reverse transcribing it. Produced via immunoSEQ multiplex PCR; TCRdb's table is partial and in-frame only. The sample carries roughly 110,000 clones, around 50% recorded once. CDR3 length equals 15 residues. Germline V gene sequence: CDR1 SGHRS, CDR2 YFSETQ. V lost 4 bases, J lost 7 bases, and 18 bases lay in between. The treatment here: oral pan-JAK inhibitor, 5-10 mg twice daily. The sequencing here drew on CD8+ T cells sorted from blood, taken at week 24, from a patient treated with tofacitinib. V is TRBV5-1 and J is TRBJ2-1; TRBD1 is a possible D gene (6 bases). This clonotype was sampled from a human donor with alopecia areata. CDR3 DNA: TGCGCCAGCAGCCCCCGACAGGACCCGGGGAATGAGCAGTTCTTC. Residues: CASSPRQDPGNEQFF.